A selection of T cell receptor beta chains follows, all from one sample in a study of OX40 agonist ivuxolimab in advanced cancers. Assay: immunoSEQ multiplex PCR; the TCRdb copy retains only in-frame clones and omits some. The table lists approximately 69,000 clones, 80% to 90% of them singletons, with 0.75% in the top ten. The sequences come from CD4+ or CD8+ T cells sorted from blood, collected in a trial of the OX40 agonist ivuxolimab. Source of these receptors: an adult with an advanced solid tumor such as melanoma, head and neck, liver or kidney cancer. The CDR3 runs from the conserved cysteine through the conserved F or W. Each record gives: D gene, V gene, clone size, J gene, CDR3 DNA, CDR3 protein. The D gene is left open where the match is weak. Clone size is stated in some rows and not others, as once, few, many or a class when expanded.

D: TRBD2; V: TRBV2; size: .; J: TRBJ2-4; DNA: TGTGCCAGCGCTTCCCTAGGGAGGGAAGATAAGAACATTCAGTACTTC; CDR3: CASASLGREDKNIQYF
D: .; V: TRBV4-3; size: .; J: TRBJ1-4; DNA: TGCGCCAGCAGCGCCCGGGACGGTAATGAAAAACTGTTTTTT; CDR3: CASSARDGNEKLFF
D: .; V: TRBV7-2; size: few; J: TRBJ1-5; DNA: TGTGCCAGCGGTATGTCACTTGCGAGCAATCAGCCCCAGCATTTT; CDR3: CASGMSLASNQPQHF
D: .; V: TRBV6-6; size: .; J: TRBJ1-6; DNA: TGTGCCAGCAGTTACGGGAGGAATTCACCCCTCCACTTT; CDR3: CASSYGRNSPLHF
D: TRBD1; V: TRBV5-1; size: .; J: TRBJ2-7; DNA: TGCGCCAGCAGCTCAGTCTGGGGACAGAGGGAGTACGAGCAGTACTTC; CDR3: CASSSVWGQREYEQYF
D: .; V: TRBV10-3; size: .; J: TRBJ2-2; DNA: TGTGCCTCTTCGGGGCCCGGGGAGCTGTTTTTT; CDR3: CASSGPGELFF
D: TRBD1; V: TRBV11-2; size: .; J: TRBJ2-2; DNA: TGTGCCAGCAGCAAGATAGAAACGGACAGGCCGAACACCGGGGAGCTGTTTTTT; CDR3: CASSKIETDRPNTGELFF
D: .; V: TRBV25-1; size: .; J: TRBJ2-3; DNA: TGTGCCAGCAGTAGGCTAGCTGGAGATACGCAGTATTTT; CDR3: CASSRLAGDTQYF
D: .; V: TRBV18; size: .; J: TRBJ2-7; DNA: TGTGCCAGCTCACCACAGGGAGCGATGGACGAGCAGTACTTC; CDR3: CASSPQGAMDEQYF
D: .; V: TRBV7-2; size: .; J: TRBJ2-1; DNA: TGTGCCAGCAGCTCCGAGTGGGGGCTCAATGAGCAGTTCTTC; CDR3: CASSSEWGLNEQFF
D: .; V: TRBV30; size: .; J: TRBJ1-5; DNA: TGTGCCTGGAATAACAGGGACCAGCCCCAGCATTTT; CDR3: CAWNNRDQPQHF
D: .; V: TRBV4-1; size: once; J: TRBJ1-3; DNA: TGCGCCAGCAGCCAAGGTTGGGGTGACACTGGGAACACCATATATTTT; CDR3: CASSQGWGDTGNTIYF
D: .; V: TRBV28; size: .; J: TRBJ1-6; DNA: TGTGCCAGCAGTTTTAACAGGGATAATTCACCCCTCCACTTT; CDR3: CASSFNRDNSPLHF
D: .; V: TRBV7-9; size: .; J: TRBJ1-5; DNA: TGTGCCAGCAGCTTAGGGGGTGGACAGCCCCAGCATTTT; CDR3: CASSLGGGQPQHF
D: TRBD1; V: TRBV2; size: .; J: TRBJ1-5; DNA: TGTGCCAGCAGCGCCAGACAGGGACTTTTGTTTAGCAATCAGCCCCAGCATTTT; CDR3: CASSARQGLLFSNQPQHF
D: .; V: TRBV19; size: .; J: TRBJ1-5; DNA: TGTGCCAGTAGTAGGGGGGGCCCTAGCAATCAGCCCCAGCATTTT; CDR3: CASSRGGPSNQPQHF
D: .; V: TRBV30; size: .; J: TRBJ2-3; DNA: TGTGCCTGGGGGGAAGGCGGCTACACAGATACGCAGTATTTT; CDR3: CAWGEGGYTDTQYF
D: .; V: TRBV7-2; size: .; J: TRBJ2-5; DNA: TGTGCCAGCAGCCCAGGGGTGGGGCAGGAAGAGACCCAGTACTTC; CDR3: CASSPGVGQEETQYF
D: .; V: TRBV29-1; size: .; J: TRBJ1-1; DNA: TGCAGCGTTGAAGAGGGTGGGACAACGGCTTTCTTT; CDR3: CSVEEGGTTAFF
D: TRBD2; V: TRBV14; size: once; J: TRBJ2-5; DNA: TGTGCCAGCAGCATACGGACTAGCGGAGAAGAGACCCAGTACTTC; CDR3: CASSIRTSGEETQYF
D: TRBD1; V: TRBV9; size: .; J: TRBJ1-1; DNA: TGTGCCAGCAGCGTACTGACAGGGACCAACACTGAAGCTTTCTTT; CDR3: CASSVLTGTNTEAFF
D: TRBD1; V: TRBV5-4; size: .; J: TRBJ2-5; DNA: TGTGCCAGCAGCACAGGGGGCGCAGAGACCCAGTACTTC; CDR3: CASSTGGAETQYF
D: TRBD2; V: TRBV7-2; size: once; J: TRBJ2-1; DNA: TGTGCCAGCAGCTCTGCATTAGGCGGGAGGGCCAGGAATGAGCAGTTCTTC; CDR3: CASSSALGGRARNEQFF